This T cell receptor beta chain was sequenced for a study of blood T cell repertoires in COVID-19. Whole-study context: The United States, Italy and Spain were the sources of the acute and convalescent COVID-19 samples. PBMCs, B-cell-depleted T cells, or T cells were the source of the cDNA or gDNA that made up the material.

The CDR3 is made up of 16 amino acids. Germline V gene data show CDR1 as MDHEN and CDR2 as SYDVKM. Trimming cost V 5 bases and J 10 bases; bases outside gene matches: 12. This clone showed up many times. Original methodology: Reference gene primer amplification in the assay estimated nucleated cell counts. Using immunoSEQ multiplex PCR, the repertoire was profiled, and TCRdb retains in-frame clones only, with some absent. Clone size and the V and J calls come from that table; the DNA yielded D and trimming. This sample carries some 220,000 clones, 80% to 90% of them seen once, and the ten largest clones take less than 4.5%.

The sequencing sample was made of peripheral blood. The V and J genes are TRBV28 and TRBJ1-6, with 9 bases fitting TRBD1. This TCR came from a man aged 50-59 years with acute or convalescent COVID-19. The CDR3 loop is CASSAVGDRVVSPLHF. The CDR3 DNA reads TGTGCCAGCAGTGCCGTCGGGGACAGGGTTGTCTCACCCCTCCACTTT.